The 13 T cell receptor beta chains presented below share a single source sample, sequenced in a study of OX40 agonist ivuxolimab in advanced cancers. Data came from immunoSEQ multiplex PCR; TCRdb stores just in-frame clones and leaves some out. The sample records 98,000 or so clones, about 91% being singletons. The sequencing used CD4+ or CD8+ T cells sorted from blood, collected in a trial of the OX40 agonist ivuxolimab. The receptors were gathered from an adult with an advanced solid tumor such as melanoma, head and neck, liver or kidney cancer.

This chain connects TRBV28 to TRBJ2-1, with TRBD2 matching 11 bases. Germline assignment: CDR1 MDHEN and CDR2 SYDVKM. V dropped 10 bases and J dropped 8; count of bases not matched to a gene: 22. The CDR3 is made up of 18 amino acids. The CDR3 region is CATQGGYTSSGRRYEQFF. In nucleotides, the CDR3 is TGTGCCACCCAGGGAGGCTATACGTCTAGCGGGAGGAGGTATGAGCAGTTCTTC.

The V call is TRBV5-6, the J call TRBJ2-3, with a weak D call TRBD2 (5 bases). The CDR3 is 14 amino acids. The germline gives CDR1 SGHDT, CDR2 YYEEEE. Deletions cut 4 bases from V and 3 bases from J, with 12 bases between. In DNA, the CDR3 is TGTGCCAGCAGCAGGGCAGCGGAAACAGATACGCAGTATTTT. Translated, it gives CASSRAAETDTQYF.

This chain joins TRBV11-3 and TRBJ2-4; 7 bases are a match to TRBD2. Unmatched junction bases numbered 10, after V lost 5 bases and J lost 12 bases. Germline V CDR1 and CDR2: SGHNT, YENEEA. This CDR3 contains 13 residues. The CDR3 region is CASSPQGGTDQYF. As DNA, the CDR3 is TGTGCCAGCAGCCCCCAGGGAGGGACGGATCAGTACTTC.

The CDR3 DNA reads as TGTGCCAGCACCTCAGGGGGGTTACCTGGAAACACCATATATTTT. Translation: CASTSGGLPGNTIYF. The chain links TRBV6-1 to TRBJ1-3; 7 nucleotides align to TRBD1. Per germline, CDR1 MNHNS and CDR2 SASEGT. There are 15 residues in the CDR3. V shed 7 bases and J 2 bases; nucleotides not matched to a gene: 8.

CDR3 DNA: TGCGCCAGCAGCTTGGGCGCGATTAACGAGCAGTTCTTC. Protein: CASSLGAINEQFF. The V and J genes are TRBV5-1 and TRBJ2-1; D is unclear. The CDR3 is 13 residues long. V was clipped by 0 bases and J by 10 bases, with 11 bases between them. Germline CDR1 SGHRS, CDR2 YFSETQ. Full variable domain (outside the CDR3, taken from reference TRBV5-1 and TRBJ2-1): KAGVTQTPRYLIKTRGQQVTLSCSPISGHRSVSWYQQTPGQGLQFLFEYFSETQRNKGNFPGRFSGRQFSNSRSEMNVSTLELGDSALYLCASSLGAINEQFFGPGTRLTVL.

The chain links TRBV9 to TRBJ2-5; 7 nucleotides line up with TRBD1. CDR3 size: 15 residues. The germline V gene has CDR1 SGDLS and CDR2 YYNGEE. V dropped 0 bases and J dropped 5; count of bases not matched to a gene: 7. The CDR3: CASSVGTGVRETQYF. DNA of the CDR3: TGTGCCAGCAGCGTAGGAACAGGGGTAAGGGAGACCCAGTACTTC.

The chain carries TRBV11-2 and TRBJ2-4; D may be TRBD2 (6 bases). The V gene's germline CDR1 is SGHAT and CDR2 FQNNGV. The CDR3 length is 13 residues. V was clipped by 0 bases and J by 7 bases, with 7 bases between them. DNA for the CDR3: TGTGCCAGCAGCTTAGAAGGGAGGAACATTCAGTACTTC. As protein: CASSLEGRNIQYF.

This clone came up once. The chain carries TRBV28 and TRBJ1-1; D remains ambiguous. CDR1 and CDR2 (germline): MDHEN, SYDVKM. This CDR3 is built from 12 residues. V gave up 3 bases and J gave up 4 bases, with 6 bases separating them. The CDR3 loop reads CASSLIGTEAFF. DNA of the CDR3: TGTGCCAGCAGTTTGATAGGCACTGAAGCTTTCTTT.

The J gene is TRBJ2-5, the V gene TRBV7-8; the match to TRBD2 covers 10 bases. CDR3 length: 17 residues. Trimming removed 1 base from V and 4 bases from J; junction bases left unmatched: 9. The V gene's germline CDR1 is SGHVS and CDR2 FQNEAQ. Written as DNA, the CDR3 is TGTGCCAGCAGCTTAGGGAGCGTGGCTAGCGGGAGAGAGACCCAGTACTTC. This encodes CASSLGSVASGRETQYF.

Notes on this clone: The junction shows a germline mismatch at one end, possibly a read error. The chain recombines TRBV7-7 with TRBJ2-5; D may be TRBD1 (7 bases). The CDR3 contains 16 residues. Germline CDR1 reads SSHAT; CDR2 reads FNYEAQ (reference sequence). The CDR3 coding sequence is TGTGCTAGCAGCTTAGCGGCCAGGGGGTCAGGGGAGACCCAGTACTTC. Protein product: CASSLAARGSGETQYF. Supplemented by reference TRBV7-7 and TRBJ2-5, the full variable domain reads GAGVSQSPRYKVTKRGQDVTLRCDPISSHATLYWYQQALGQGPEFLTYFNYEAQPDKSGLPSDRFSAERPEGSISTLTIQRTEQRDSAMYRCASSLAARGSGETQYFGPGTRLLVL.

The chain recombines TRBV9 with TRBJ2-7; TRBD1 matches 10 bases. The V segment lost 0 bases and the J segment 4 bases; nucleotides outside the gene matches: 7. Germline V gene sequence: CDR1 SGDLS, CDR2 YYNGEE. The CDR3 length is 16 residues. The CDR3 region has the DNA TGTGCCAGCAGCGTAGATCAGTGGACAGGGGGTTACGAGCAGTACTTC. Its protein product is CASSVDQWTGGYEQYF.

This clone was counted between two and nine times. This chain joins TRBV6-6 and TRBJ2-7, with TRBD1 matching 11 bases. V shed 7 bases, J shed 2 bases, and the junction held 7 bases outside the gene matches. Germline-derived CDR1 and CDR2 are MNHNY and SVGAGI (reference sequence). The CDR3 consists of 15 residues. The CDR3 bases are TGTGCCAGCACTACCGGGACAGGGGGGGCCTACGAGCAGTACTTC. As protein: CASTTGTGGAYEQYF.

V usage is TRBV2 and J usage is TRBJ2-1; D tentatively fits TRBD1 or TRBD2 (6 bases each). This CDR3 has 15 residues. Trimming stripped 6 bases from V and 2 bases from J, with 14 bases between. Per germline, CDR1 SNHLY and CDR2 FYNNEI. In nucleotides, the CDR3 is TGTGCCAGCAGCTTACAGGGAGGCCCCTACAATGAGCAGTTCTTC. Residues: CASSLQGGPYNEQFF.